The next 12 T cell receptor beta chains were all read from a single sample in a study of early T cells in non-severe SARS-CoV-2 infection. TCRdb passed the 5' RACE reads through MiXCR, listing each CDR3 protein once. The sample includes under 50,000 distinct CDR3 sequences, about 23% of them seen just once. The sample was whole blood, taken at baseline. The receptors shown here come from an adult who was a healthcare worker with PCR-confirmed SARS-CoV-2 infection or an uninfected control (not recorded which).

The chain joins TRBV12-3 or TRBV12-4 to TRBJ2-7; D gene ambiguous. This CDR3 is built from 14 residues. V lost 1 base to trimming and J lost 2 bases, with 9 bases between them. The CDR3 sequence: CASSLGLHTYEQYF. The CDR3 DNA reads as TGTGCCAGCAGTTTAGGCCTCCATACCTACGAGCAGTACTTC.

The chain couples TRBV12-3 or TRBV12-4 to TRBJ2-5; D gene unclear. Deletions cut 1 base from V and 1 base from J, with 4 bases between. The CDR3 length is 13 residues. In nucleotides, the CDR3 is TGTGCCAGCAGTTTAGGGTTCCAAGAGACCCAGTACTTC. It encodes CASSLGFQETQYF.

The rearrangement links TRBV7-6 to TRBJ2-1; TRBD1 matches 9 bases. V dropped 4 bases and J dropped 2; count of bases not matched to a gene: 3. Germline CDR1 reads SGHVS; CDR2 reads FNYEAQ. The CDR3 extends over 15 amino acids. The chain's CDR3 is CASSSTGGPYNEQFF. CDR3 coding DNA: TGTGCCAGCAGCTCGACAGGGGGACCCTACAATGAGCAGTTCTTC.

This sequence joins TRBV4-3 and TRBJ1-2, with TRBD1 as a possible D gene (5 bases). There are 17 residues in the CDR3. CDR1 and CDR2 (germline): LGHNA, YSLEER. Trimming left V 4 bases short and J 5 bases short, with 23 bases between. CDR3 sequence (DNA): TGCGCCAGCAGCCGGGACCTGCCGGCAGGAGGTTTATATGGCTACACCTTC. This encodes CASSRDLPAGGLYGYTF.

This clonotype was detected only a few times. This chain uses TRBV5-1 with TRBJ2-1; no reliable D call. The V and J ends lost 0 bases and 6 bases respectively, with 4 bases between them. The germline V gene encodes CDR1 SGHRS and CDR2 YFSETQ. CDR3 size: 12 residues. The CDR3 coding sequence is TGCGCCAGCAGCTTGGGTACCAATGAGCAGTTCTTC. Translating it yields CASSLGTNEQFF.

In its sample, this clonotype was seen a few times. The rearrangement links TRBV7-6 to TRBJ2-1; D is uncertain. The CDR3 loop spans 14 amino acids. CDR1 is SGHVS and CDR2 is FNYEAQ in the germline V gene. V shed 0 bases and J shed 4 bases, with 7 bases lying between them. The CDR3 reads CASSLAGSYNEQFF. The CDR3 nucleotides are TGTGCCAGCAGCTTAGCTGGGTCATACAATGAGCAGTTCTTC.

The chain couples TRBV29-1 to TRBJ1-2; D is undetermined. Per germline, CDR1 SQVTM and CDR2 ANQGSEA. V dropped 4 bases and J dropped 3 bases, with 12 bases sitting between them. CDR3 length equals 13 residues. This CDR3 reads CSVGNWRDYGYTF. CDR3 nucleotides: TGCAGCGTTGGAAACTGGCGGGACTATGGCTACACCTTC.

The rearrangement joins TRBV6-5 to TRBJ2-5; TRBD2 matches at 7 bases. The CDR3 length is 14 residues. Germline CDR1 and CDR2: MNHEY and SVGAGI. Trimming took 6 bases from V and 5 from J; bases not matched to a gene: 9. The CDR3 protein is CASSQGLSQETQYF. The CDR3, as DNA: TGTGCCAGCAGCCAGGGACTATCCCAGGAGACCCAGTACTTC.

V is TRBV7-9 and J is TRBJ1-4, with TRBD1 identical over 9 bases. Trimming at V came to 6 bases and at J to 8 bases, leaving 7 bases not matched to a gene. The CDR3 has 14 amino acids. Germline V gene sequence: CDR1 SEHNR, CDR2 FQNEAQ (reference sequence). The chain's CDR3 is CASSPTGGNEKLFF. In nucleotides, the CDR3 is TGTGCCAGCAGTCCGACAGGGGGAAACGAAAAACTGTTTTTT.

In DNA form, the CDR3 reads TGCGCCAGCAGCCAAGATCTGGCTTCCTACAATGAGCAGTTCTTC. As protein: CASSQDLASYNEQFF. The V and J genes are TRBV4-3 and TRBJ2-1; D is ambiguous. V was pared by 0 bases and J by 1 base, with 7 bases between. The length of the CDR3 is 15 residues. Germline V CDR1 and CDR2: LGHNA, YSLEER.

The V call is TRBV4-2, the J call TRBJ2-4; a weak D match, TRBD1 (6 bases). The CDR3 has 13 residues. Germline values: CDR1 LGHNA, CDR2 YNFKEQ. V was shortened by 1 base and J by 5 bases, with 6 bases between the two germline ends. The CDR3 region has the DNA TGTGCCAGCAGCCAAGGGGGGCAAAACATTCAGTACTTC. It specifies CASSQGGQNIQYF.

V and J are TRBV20-1 and TRBJ2-3; a possible D gene is TRBD2 (7 bases). V was shortened by 1 base and J by 8 bases, with 19 bases between the two germline ends. Per germline, CDR1 DFQATT and CDR2 SNEGSKA (reference sequence). This CDR3 comprises 15 residues. For the CDR3, the DNA is TGCAGTGCTAGAGGGGGGGGCGAAATTCAGGGTACGCAGTATTTT. The encoded protein is CSARGGGEIQGTQYF.